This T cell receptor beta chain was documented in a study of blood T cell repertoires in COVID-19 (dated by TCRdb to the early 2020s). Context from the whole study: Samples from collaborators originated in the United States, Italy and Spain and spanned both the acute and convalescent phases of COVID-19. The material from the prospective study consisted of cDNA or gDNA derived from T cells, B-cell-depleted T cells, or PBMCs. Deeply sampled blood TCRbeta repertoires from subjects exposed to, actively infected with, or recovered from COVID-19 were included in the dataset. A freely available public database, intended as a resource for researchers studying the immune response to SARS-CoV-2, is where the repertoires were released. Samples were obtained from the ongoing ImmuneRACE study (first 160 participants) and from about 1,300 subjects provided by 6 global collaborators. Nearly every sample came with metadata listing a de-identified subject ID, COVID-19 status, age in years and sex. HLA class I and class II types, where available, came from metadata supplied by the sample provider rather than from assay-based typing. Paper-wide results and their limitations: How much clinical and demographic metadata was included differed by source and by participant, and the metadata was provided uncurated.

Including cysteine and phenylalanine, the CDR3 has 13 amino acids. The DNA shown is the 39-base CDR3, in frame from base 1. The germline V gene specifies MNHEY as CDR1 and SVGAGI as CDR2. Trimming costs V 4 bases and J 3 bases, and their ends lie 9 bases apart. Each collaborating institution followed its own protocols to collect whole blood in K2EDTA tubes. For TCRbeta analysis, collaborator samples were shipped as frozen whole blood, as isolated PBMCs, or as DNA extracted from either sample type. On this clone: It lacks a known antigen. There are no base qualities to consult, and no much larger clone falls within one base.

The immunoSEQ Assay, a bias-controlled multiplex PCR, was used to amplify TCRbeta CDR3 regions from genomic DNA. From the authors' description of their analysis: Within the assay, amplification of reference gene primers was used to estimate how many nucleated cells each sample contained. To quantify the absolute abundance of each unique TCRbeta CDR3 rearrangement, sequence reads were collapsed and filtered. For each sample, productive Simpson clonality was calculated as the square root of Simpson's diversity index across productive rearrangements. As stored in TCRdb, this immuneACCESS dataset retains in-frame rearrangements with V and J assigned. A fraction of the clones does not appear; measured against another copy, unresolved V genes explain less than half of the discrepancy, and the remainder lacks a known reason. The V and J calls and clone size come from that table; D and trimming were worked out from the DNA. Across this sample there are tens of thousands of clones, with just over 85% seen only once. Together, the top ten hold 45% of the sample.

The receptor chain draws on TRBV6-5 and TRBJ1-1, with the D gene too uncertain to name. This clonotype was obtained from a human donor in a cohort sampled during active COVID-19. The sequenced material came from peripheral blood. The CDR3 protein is CASSSETDTEAFF. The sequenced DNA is TGTGCCAGCAGTTCAGAAACCGACACTGAAGCTTTCTTT.